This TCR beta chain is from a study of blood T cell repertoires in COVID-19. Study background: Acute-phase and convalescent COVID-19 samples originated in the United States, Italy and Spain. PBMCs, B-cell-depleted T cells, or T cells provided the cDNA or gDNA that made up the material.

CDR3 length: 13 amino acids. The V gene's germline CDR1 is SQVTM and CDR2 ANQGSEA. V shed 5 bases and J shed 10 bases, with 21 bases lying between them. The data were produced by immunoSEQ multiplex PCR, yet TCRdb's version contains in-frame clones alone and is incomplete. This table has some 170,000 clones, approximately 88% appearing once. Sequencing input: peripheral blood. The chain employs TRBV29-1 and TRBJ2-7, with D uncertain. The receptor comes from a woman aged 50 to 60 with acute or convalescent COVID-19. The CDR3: CSVRNPGYSLQYF. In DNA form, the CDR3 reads TGCAGCGTTCGGAACCCGGGTTATTCCCTACAGTACTTC.